These T cell receptor beta chains were read from a single sample in a study of blood T cell repertoires in COVID-19. Using immunoSEQ multiplex PCR, the repertoire was profiled, and TCRdb retains in-frame clones only, with some absent. Of 85,000 to 120,000 clones in the sample, around nine tenths were seen once. Sequencing was performed on peripheral blood. These receptor sequences come from a woman aged 45-65 years with COVID-19, enrolled during active disease. Both conserved end residues are part of each CDR3. Each record gives: clone size, D gene, V gene, J gene, CDR3 DNA, CDR3 protein. A D gene is named only where the DNA matches it firmly. Size tells how often a clone was seen (once, few, many) or the class of an expanded clone, and some rows leave it out.

size: NA
D: NA
V: TRBV7-6
J: TRBJ1-3
DNA: TGTGCCAGCAGCTTAGTCCGGGGTAGTGGAAACACCATATATTTT
CDR3: CASSLVRGSGNTIYF

size: NA
D: NA
V: TRBV7-9
J: TRBJ1-5
DNA: TGTGCCAGCAGCTTAGGGGGGGATCAGCCCCAGCATTTT
CDR3: CASSLGGDQPQHF

size: NA
D: NA
V: TRBV5-6
J: TRBJ2-1
DNA: TGTGCCAGCAGCCTAGGACTATCCCCTTCCAATGAGCAGTTCTTC
CDR3: CASSLGLSPSNEQFF

size: NA
D: NA
V: TRBV11-3
J: TRBJ1-3
DNA: TGTGCCAGCAGCCCAGACGGGGGAAACACCATATATTTT
CDR3: CASSPDGGNTIYF

size: NA
D: NA
V: TRBV6-5
J: TRBJ2-2
DNA: TGTGCCAGCAGAACTAGCCGAGGGGCCACCGGGGAGCTGTTTTTT
CDR3: CASRTSRGATGELFF

size: NA
D: TRBD1
V: TRBV5-5
J: TRBJ1-1
DNA: TGTGCCAGCAGCCCCGGACAGGGGTCGTTCACTGAAGCTTTCTTT
CDR3: CASSPGQGSFTEAFF

size: NA
D: NA
V: TRBV12-5
J: TRBJ2-6
DNA: TGTGCTAGTGGTTTGGTCGAGGGCTACGTCCTGACTTTC
CDR3: CASGLVEGYVLTF

size: NA
D: NA
V: TRBV7-9
J: TRBJ1-6
DNA: TGTGCCAGCAGCTTAACATCATCAAATTCACCCCTCCACTTT
CDR3: CASSLTSSNSPLHF

size: NA
D: TRBD1
V: TRBV5-6
J: TRBJ1-4
DNA: TGTGCCAGCAGCTCCGGGACAGGGGGCAGGGAGAAACTGTTTTTT
CDR3: CASSSGTGGREKLFF

size: NA
D: NA
V: TRBV2
J: TRBJ2-1
DNA: TGTGCCAGCAGTGAAACGTGGGCTAAACAGTTCTTC
CDR3: CASSETWAKQFF

size: NA
D: TRBD2
V: TRBV6-2/TRBV6-3
J: TRBJ2-1
DNA: TGTGCCAGCAGTTACGCTCGGGGAGCGGGGCCATACAATGAGCAGTTCTTC
CDR3: CASSYARGAGPYNEQFF

size: NA
D: NA
V: TRBV19
J: TRBJ1-1
DNA: TGTGCCAGTAGTATAGACAGGGGCGCTGAAGCTTTCTTT
CDR3: CASSIDRGAEAFF

size: NA
D: NA
V: TRBV2
J: TRBJ1-6
DNA: TGTGCCAGCAGTGAAGGCGGATATAATTCACCCCTCCACTTT
CDR3: CASSEGGYNSPLHF

size: NA
D: NA
V: TRBV5-1
J: TRBJ2-3
DNA: TGCGCCAGCAGTTTACAGGACAGCACAGATACGCAGTATTTT
CDR3: CASSLQDSTDTQYF

size: NA
D: NA
V: TRBV27
J: TRBJ1-2
DNA: TGTGCCAGCAGTTTATCCGCAGGACTCCTCTATGGCTACACCTTC
CDR3: CASSLSAGLLYGYTF

size: NA
D: TRBD2
V: TRBV13
J: TRBJ2-3
DNA: TGTGCCAGCAGCCCTAGGACTAGCGAGAATACGCAGTATTTT
CDR3: CASSPRTSENTQYF

size: NA
D: NA
V: TRBV7-2
J: TRBJ1-3
DNA: TGTGCCAGCAGCTTATTTACAGTGTCTGGAAACACCATATATTTT
CDR3: CASSLFTVSGNTIYF

size: NA
D: TRBD1
V: TRBV11-3
J: TRBJ2-7
DNA: TGTGCCAGCAGCCCCCGGGGCAGGGGGAAATACGAGCAGTACTTC
CDR3: CASSPRGRGKYEQYF

size: NA
D: TRBD1
V: TRBV15
J: TRBJ1-1
DNA: TGTGCCACCAGCACCAACAGGGGGCGGACTGAAGCTTTCTTT
CDR3: CATSTNRGRTEAFF

size: NA
D: NA
V: TRBV7-9
J: TRBJ1-2
DNA: TGTGCCAGCAGCTTAGCAGGGGGTTGGGGCTACACCTTC
CDR3: CASSLAGGWGYTF

size: NA
D: NA
V: TRBV6-2/TRBV6-3
J: TRBJ2-1
DNA: TGTGCCAGCAGCAGTAGCGGCCGCGTCTCCTACAATGAGCAGTTCTTC
CDR3: CASSSSGRVSYNEQFF

size: NA
D: NA
V: TRBV6-1
J: TRBJ1-1
DNA: TGTGCCAGCAGTGACAGGGGCAGCGGCGACACTGAAGCTTTCTTT
CDR3: CASSDRGSGDTEAFF

size: NA
D: TRBD1
V: TRBV9
J: TRBJ1-4
DNA: TGTGCCAGCAGCCCCTCGGGACAGGTTAATGAAAAACTGTTTTTT
CDR3: CASSPSGQVNEKLFF

size: NA
D: NA
V: TRBV28
J: TRBJ1-3
DNA: TGTGCCAGCAAACTCCTGACATCCGGAAACACCATATATTTT
CDR3: CASKLLTSGNTIYF

size: once
D: TRBD1
V: TRBV7-9
J: TRBJ1-6
DNA: TGTGCCAGCAGCTTAATCGGACAGGGGATTCCCTCACCCCTCCACTTT
CDR3: CASSLIGQGIPSPLHF

size: NA
D: TRBD1
V: TRBV5-1
J: TRBJ1-1
DNA: TGCGCCAGCAGAGTCCGGGACAGGGGATCGGCGAACACTGAAGCTTTCTTT
CDR3: CASRVRDRGSANTEAFF

size: NA
D: NA
V: TRBV28
J: TRBJ1-5
DNA: TGTGCCAGCAGTGGAGGTAGTAATCAGCCCCAGCATTTT
CDR3: CASSGGSNQPQHF

size: NA
D: TRBD1
V: TRBV6-4
J: TRBJ1-1
DNA: TGTGCCAGCAGAACCGGACAGGGAAGGAACACTGAAGCTTTCTTT
CDR3: CASRTGQGRNTEAFF

size: NA
D: NA
V: TRBV21-1
J: TRBJ2-3
DNA: TGTGCCAGCAGCAAAGGGACTAGCGGGGGGAAAGGTACAGATACGCAGTATTTT
CDR3: CASSKGTSGGKGTDTQYF

size: NA
D: TRBD1
V: TRBV10-3
J: TRBJ1-3
DNA: TGTGCCATCAGCCTCGGGGGGACAGGGGGTTTCTCCTCTGGAAACACCATATATTTT
CDR3: CAISLGGTGGFSSGNTIYF

size: few
D: TRBD2
V: TRBV24-1
J: TRBJ2-1
DNA: TGTGCCACCCTGGCGATGGAGGGGATAGCGGGGTCTGAAAGCAATGAGCAGTTCTTC
CDR3: CATLAMEGIAGSESNEQFF

size: NA
D: TRBD1
V: TRBV3-1/TRBV3-2
J: TRBJ1-4
DNA: TGTGCCAGCAGCCAAGGTGGGACAGGGGATGAAAAACTGTTTTTT
CDR3: CASSQGGTGDEKLFF

size: NA
D: TRBD2
V: TRBV30
J: TRBJ2-1
DNA: TGTGCCTGGAGTGTACGGGGACTAGCGAACTACAATGAGCAGTTCTTC
CDR3: CAWSVRGLANYNEQFF

size: NA
D: NA
V: TRBV9
J: TRBJ2-6
DNA: TGTGCCAGCACCCGGGGTCCTGGGGCCAACGTCCTGACTTTC
CDR3: CASTRGPGANVLTF

size: NA
D: TRBD1
V: TRBV7-8
J: TRBJ1-5
DNA: TGTGCCAGCAGCCACGGACAGGGGGCAGGCAATCAGCCCCAGCATTTT
CDR3: CASSHGQGAGNQPQHF

size: NA
D: NA
V: TRBV7-2
J: TRBJ2-7
DNA: TGTGCCAGCAGCTTAGGAGGGGGATCCTACGAGCAGTACTTC
CDR3: CASSLGGGSYEQYF

size: NA
D: TRBD1
V: TRBV19
J: TRBJ1-5
DNA: TGTGCCAGTACTCCGGACAGGGGCAATCAGCCCCAGCATTTT
CDR3: CASTPDRGNQPQHF